The source of this T cell receptor (beta chain) is a study of identical twins. This CDR3 spans 14 amino acids. Between the trimmed V and J ends, which lost 6 bases and 1 base, there was a span of 9 bases. This clonotype was detected ten times or more. TCRdb passed the 5' RACE reads through MiXCR, listing each CDR3 protein once. Of about 530,000 distinct CDR3 sequences listed, approximately 20% were seen once; the top ten hold around 0.5%. A further study also used this sample, focusing on yellow fever vaccine responses in identical twins.

The gene calls are TRBV12-3 or TRBV12-4 and TRBJ2-2; TRBD2 is a possible D gene (5 bases). This TCR was sampled from a woman under 30 in good health. The sample consisted of CD4+ T cells sorted from blood. CDR3 protein: CASRPEGNTGELFF. CDR3 nucleotide sequence: TGTGCCAGCAGGCCCGAGGGGAACACCGGGGAGCTGTTTTTT.